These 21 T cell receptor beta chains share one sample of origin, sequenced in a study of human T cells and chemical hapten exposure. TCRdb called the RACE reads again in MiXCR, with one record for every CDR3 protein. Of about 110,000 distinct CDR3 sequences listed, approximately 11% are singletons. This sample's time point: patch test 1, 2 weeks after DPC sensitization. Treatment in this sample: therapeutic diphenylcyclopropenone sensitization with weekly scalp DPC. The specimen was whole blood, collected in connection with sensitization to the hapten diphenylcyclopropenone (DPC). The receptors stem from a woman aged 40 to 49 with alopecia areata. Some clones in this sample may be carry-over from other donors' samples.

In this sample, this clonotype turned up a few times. CDR3 bases: TGTGCCAGCAGCCTCCGGACAGGGGTCCCGTCCGGGGAGCTGTTTTTT. It encodes CASSLRTGVPSGELFF. The gene calls are TRBV7-2 and TRBJ2-2; 9 bases fit TRBD1. CDR1 and CDR2 (germline): SGHTA, FQGNSA. Trimming at V came to 5 bases and at J to 6 bases, leaving 10 bases not matched to a gene. The CDR3 length is 16 residues.

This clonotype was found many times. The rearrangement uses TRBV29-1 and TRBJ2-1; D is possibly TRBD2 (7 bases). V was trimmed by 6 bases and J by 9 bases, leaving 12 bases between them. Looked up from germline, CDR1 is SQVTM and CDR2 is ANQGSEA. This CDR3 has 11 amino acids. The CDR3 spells CSVGGPGEQFF. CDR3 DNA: TGCAGCGTGGGGGGGCCGGGTGAGCAGTTCTTC.

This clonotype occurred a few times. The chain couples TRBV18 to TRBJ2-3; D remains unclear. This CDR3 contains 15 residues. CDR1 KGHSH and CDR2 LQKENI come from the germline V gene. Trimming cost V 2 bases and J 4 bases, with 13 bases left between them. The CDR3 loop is CASSPLTLSADTQYF. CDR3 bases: TGTGCCAGCTCACCATTAACTCTGTCCGCAGATACGCAGTATTTT. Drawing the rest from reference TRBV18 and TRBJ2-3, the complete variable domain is NAGVMQNPRHLVRRRGQEARLRCSPMKGHSHVYWYRQLPEEGLKFMVYLQKENIIDESGMPKERFSAEFPKEGPSILRIQQVVRGDSAAYFCASSPLTLSADTQYFGPGTRLTVL.

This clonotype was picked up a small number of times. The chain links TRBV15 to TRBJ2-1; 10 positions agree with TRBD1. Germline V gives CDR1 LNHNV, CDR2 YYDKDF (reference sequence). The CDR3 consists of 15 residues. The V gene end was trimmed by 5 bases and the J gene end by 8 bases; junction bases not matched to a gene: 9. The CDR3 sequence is CATSGEGQGFDEQFF. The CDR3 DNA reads TGTGCCACCAGCGGGGAGGGACAGGGGTTCGATGAGCAGTTCTTC.

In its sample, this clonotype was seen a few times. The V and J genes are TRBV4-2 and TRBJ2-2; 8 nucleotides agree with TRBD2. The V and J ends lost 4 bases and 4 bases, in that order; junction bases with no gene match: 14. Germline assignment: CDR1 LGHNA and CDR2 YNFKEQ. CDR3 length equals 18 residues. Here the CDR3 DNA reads TGTGCCAGCAGCCTTAGGAGAGGCGGGGGGCTCTCCACCGGGGAGCTGTTTTTT. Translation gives CASSLRRGGGLSTGELFF.

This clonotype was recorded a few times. The CDR3 region is CSARGPVETQYF. CDR3 in DNA: TGCAGCGCCCGGGGTCCCGTGGAGACCCAGTACTTC. The chain joins TRBV29-1 to TRBJ2-5, with a possible D match to TRBD2 (5 bases). The germline V gene encodes CDR1 SQVTM and CDR2 ANQGSEA. CDR3 length: 12 amino acids. V was pared by 7 bases and J by 5 bases, with 14 bases between.

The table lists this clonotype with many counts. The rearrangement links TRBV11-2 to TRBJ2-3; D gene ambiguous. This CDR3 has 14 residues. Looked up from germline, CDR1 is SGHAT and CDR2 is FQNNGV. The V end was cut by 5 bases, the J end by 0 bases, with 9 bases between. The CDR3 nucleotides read TGTGCCAGCAGCCCCCGTGAAAGCACAGATACGCAGTATTTT. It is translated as CASSPRESTDTQYF.

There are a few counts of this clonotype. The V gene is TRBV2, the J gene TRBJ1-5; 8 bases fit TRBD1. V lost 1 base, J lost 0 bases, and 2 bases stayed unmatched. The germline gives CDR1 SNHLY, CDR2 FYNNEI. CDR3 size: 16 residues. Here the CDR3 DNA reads TGTGCCAGCAGTGAAGACAGGGGGTATAGCAATCAGCCCCAGCATTTT. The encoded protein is CASSEDRGYSNQPQHF.

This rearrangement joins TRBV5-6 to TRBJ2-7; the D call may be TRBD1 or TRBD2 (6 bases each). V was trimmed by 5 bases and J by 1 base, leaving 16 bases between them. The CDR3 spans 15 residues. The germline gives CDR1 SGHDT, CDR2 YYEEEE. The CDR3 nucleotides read TGTGCCAGCAGGTGGGGGGCGGACCTATCCTACGAGCAGTACTTC. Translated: CASRWGADLSYEQYF.

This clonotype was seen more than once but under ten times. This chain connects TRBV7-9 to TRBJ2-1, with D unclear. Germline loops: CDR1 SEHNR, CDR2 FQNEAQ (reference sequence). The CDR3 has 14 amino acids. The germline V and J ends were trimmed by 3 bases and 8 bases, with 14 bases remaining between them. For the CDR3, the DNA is TGTGCCAGCAGCTTCGGCGACCCCCGAGATGAGCAGTTCTTC. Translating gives CASSFGDPRDEQFF.

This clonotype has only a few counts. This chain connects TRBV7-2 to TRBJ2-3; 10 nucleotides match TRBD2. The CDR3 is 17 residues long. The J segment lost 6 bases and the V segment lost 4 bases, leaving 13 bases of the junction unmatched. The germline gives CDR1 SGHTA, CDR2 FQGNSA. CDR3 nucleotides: TGTGCCAGCAGCTGGAGAAGCGGGAGGGACGTGGGCGATACGCAGTATTTT. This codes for CASSWRSGRDVGDTQYF. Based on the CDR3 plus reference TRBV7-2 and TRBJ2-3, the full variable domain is GAGVSQSPSNKVTEKGKDVELRCDPISGHTALYWYRQSLGQGLEFLIYFQGNSAPDKSGLPSDRFSAERTGGSVSTLTIQRTQQEDSAVYLCASSWRSGRDVGDTQYFGPGTRLTVL.

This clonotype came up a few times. Here the CDR3 reads CASSLGALAGSPYNEQFF. In DNA, the CDR3 is TGTGCCAGCAGTTTAGGGGCACTAGCGGGGTCCCCCTACAATGAGCAGTTCTTC. The chain joins TRBV28 to TRBJ2-1; 10 nucleotides match TRBD2. Trimming took 2 bases from V and 2 from J; bases not matched to a gene: 9. In germline, CDR1 is MDHEN, CDR2 SYDVKM. The length of the CDR3 is 18 residues.

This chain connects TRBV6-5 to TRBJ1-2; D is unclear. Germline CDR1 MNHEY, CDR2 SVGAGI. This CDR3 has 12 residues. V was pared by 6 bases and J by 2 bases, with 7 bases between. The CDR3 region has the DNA TGTGCCAGCAGGCAAAAGAACTATGGCTACACCTTC. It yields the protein CASRQKNYGYTF.

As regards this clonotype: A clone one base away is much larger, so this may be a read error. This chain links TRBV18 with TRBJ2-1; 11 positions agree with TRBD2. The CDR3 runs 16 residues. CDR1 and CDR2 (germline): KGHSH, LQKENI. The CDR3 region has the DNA TGTGCCAGCTCACCCCCGAGTAGCGGGAGGGACAATGAGCAGTCCTTC. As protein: CASSPPSSGRDNEQSF. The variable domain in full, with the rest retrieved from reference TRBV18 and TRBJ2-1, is NAGVMQNPRHLVRRRGQEARLRCSPMKGHSHVYWYRQLPEEGLKFMVYLQKENIIDESGMPKERFSAEFPKEGPSILRIQQVVRGDSAAYFCASSPPSSGRDNEQSFGPGTRLTVL.

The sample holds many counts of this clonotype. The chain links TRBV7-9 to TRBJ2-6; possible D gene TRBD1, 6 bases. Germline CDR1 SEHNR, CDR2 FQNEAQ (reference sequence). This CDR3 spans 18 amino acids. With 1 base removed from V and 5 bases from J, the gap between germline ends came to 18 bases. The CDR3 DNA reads TGTGCCAGCAGCTTAGTGGCAGGGGCCTCCCCTTGGGCCAACGTCCTGACTTTC. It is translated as CASSLVAGASPWANVLTF.

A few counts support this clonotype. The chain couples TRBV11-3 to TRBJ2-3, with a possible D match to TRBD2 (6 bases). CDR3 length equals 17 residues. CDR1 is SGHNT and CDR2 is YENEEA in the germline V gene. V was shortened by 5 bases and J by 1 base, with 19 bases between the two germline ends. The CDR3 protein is CASSLSHPGGGTDTQYF. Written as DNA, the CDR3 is TGTGCCAGCAGCCTATCCCACCCTGGAGGGGGCACAGATACGCAGTATTTT.

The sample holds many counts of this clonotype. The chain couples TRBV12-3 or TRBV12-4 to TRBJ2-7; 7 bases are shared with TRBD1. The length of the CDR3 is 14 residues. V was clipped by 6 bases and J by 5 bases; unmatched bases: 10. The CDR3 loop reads CASSLGQAQDEQYF. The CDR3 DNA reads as TGTGCCAGCAGCCTCGGACAGGCCCAGGACGAGCAGTACTTC.

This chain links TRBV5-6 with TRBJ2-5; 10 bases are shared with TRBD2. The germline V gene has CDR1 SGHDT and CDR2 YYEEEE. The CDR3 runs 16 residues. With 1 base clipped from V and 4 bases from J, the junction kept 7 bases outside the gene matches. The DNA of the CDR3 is TGTGCCAGCAGCTTGTTGGCTAGCGGGAGTAGAGAGACCCAGTACTTC. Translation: CASSLLASGSRETQYF.

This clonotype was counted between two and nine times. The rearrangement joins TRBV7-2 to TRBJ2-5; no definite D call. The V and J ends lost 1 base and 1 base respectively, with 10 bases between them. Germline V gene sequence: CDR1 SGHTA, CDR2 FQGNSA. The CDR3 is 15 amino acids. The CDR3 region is CASSLVSTTQETQYF. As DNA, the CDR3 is TGTGCCAGCAGCTTAGTGTCCACAACCCAAGAGACCCAGTACTTC.

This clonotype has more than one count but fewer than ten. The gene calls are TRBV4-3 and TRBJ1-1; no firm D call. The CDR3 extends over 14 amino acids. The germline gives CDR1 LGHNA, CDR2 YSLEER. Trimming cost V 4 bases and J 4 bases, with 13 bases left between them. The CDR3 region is CASSPEALATEAFF. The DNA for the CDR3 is TGCGCCAGCAGCCCGGAGGCCTTGGCCACTGAAGCTTTCTTT.

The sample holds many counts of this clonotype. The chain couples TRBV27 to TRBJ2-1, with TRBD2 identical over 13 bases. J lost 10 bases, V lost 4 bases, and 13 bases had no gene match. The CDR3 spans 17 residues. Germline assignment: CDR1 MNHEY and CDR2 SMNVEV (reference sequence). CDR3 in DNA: TGTGCCAGCAGTTCAACTATCCCGGGACTAGCGGGGCGAGAGCAGTTCTTC. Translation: CASSSTIPGLAGREQFF.